This T cell receptor (beta chain) stems from a study of neurological immune-mediated disorders. The CDR3 loop spans 15 amino acids. After removal of 7 bases from V and 7 bases from J, the junction contained 13 bases not matched to a gene. Germline V gene sequence: CDR1 WSHSY, CDR2 SAAADI. TCRdb analysed the 5' RACE reads with MiXCR anew, one entry per CDR3 protein. The table records tens of thousands of distinct CDR3 sequences, roughly 5% of them present only once. By frequency in the sample, this clonotype is medium-sized. This TCR was sampled from a man between 18 and 29 years old with multiple sclerosis. Sequenced input: PBMCs. This rearrangement joins TRBV10-2 to TRBJ2-1; 7 bases are a match to TRBD1. The DNA of the CDR3 is TGCGCCAGCACCGACACAGGGGCGCCTAAGAATGAGCAGTTCTTC. This sequence encodes CASTDTGAPKNEQFF.